One and the same sample provided the 18 T cell receptor beta chains below, sequenced in a study of blood T cell repertoires in COVID-19. Using immunoSEQ multiplex PCR, the repertoire was profiled, and TCRdb retains in-frame clones only, with some absent. This table has about 200,000 clones, roughly 85% appearing once. Sequenced sample: PBMCs or T cells enriched from blood (not recorded which). The receptor source for this set is a woman in her forties with acute COVID-19.

This chain uses TRBV29-1 with TRBJ2-1; 12 nucleotides agree with TRBD2. The junction had 7 bases not matched to a gene; V was cut back by 4 bases and J by 9 bases. Germline V gene lookup returns CDR1 SQVTM and CDR2 ANQGSEA. The CDR3 has 14 amino acids. In DNA form, the CDR3 reads TGCAGCGTTGCGACTAGCGGGAGAGTGGGTGAGCAGTTCTTC. Amino acid sequence: CSVATSGRVGEQFF.

The rearrangement joins TRBV28 to TRBJ1-2; the match to TRBD1 covers 9 bases. The CDR3 consists of 15 residues. CDR1 MDHEN and CDR2 SYDVKM come from the germline V gene. V lost 6 bases and J lost 1; bases outside the gene matches: 6. CDR3: CASSPTGGLNYGYTF. Written as DNA, the CDR3 is TGTGCCAGCAGCCCCACAGGGGGCCTTAACTATGGCTACACCTTC.

The genes are TRBV7-2 and TRBJ2-7; TRBD2 is a possible D gene (6 bases). Between the trimmed V and J ends, which lost 5 bases and 0 bases, there was a span of 11 bases. Germline V gene lookup returns CDR1 SGHTA and CDR2 FQGNSA. The CDR3 extends over 14 amino acids. CDR3: CASSKGTVSYEQYF. Here the CDR3 DNA reads TGTGCCAGCAGCAAAGGGACTGTCTCCTACGAGCAGTACTTC.

The chain links TRBV9 to TRBJ2-5; 10 bases map to TRBD1. The CDR3 length is 15 residues. V lost 9 bases, J lost 5 bases, and 13 bases stayed unmatched. CDR1 and CDR2 (germline): SGDLS, YYNGEE. CDR3 in DNA: TGTGCCACTTTGGGCCTGGACAGGGGGACGGAGACCCAGTACTTC. Translating it yields CATLGLDRGTETQYF.

The J gene is TRBJ2-1, the V gene TRBV2; a weak D match, TRBD1 (5 bases). This CDR3 contains 16 residues. Germline CDR1 reads SNHLY; CDR2 reads FYNNEI. Trimming cost V 1 base and J 6 bases, with 16 bases left between them. CDR3 nucleotides: TGTGCCAGCAGTGAAGACCGGCCAGGGTACATCAATGAGCAGTTCTTC. The encoded protein is CASSEDRPGYINEQFF.

The V and J genes are TRBV7-9 and TRBJ2-7, with TRBD2 matching 7 bases. Trimming took 8 bases from V and 2 from J; bases not matched to a gene: 6. There are 13 residues in the CDR3. CDR1 is SEHNR and CDR2 is FQNEAQ in the germline V gene (reference sequence). This chain's CDR3 is CASRATSTYEQYF. As DNA, the CDR3 is TGTGCCAGCCGGGCGACTAGCACCTACGAGCAGTACTTC.

The V and J genes are TRBV7-8 and TRBJ1-5, with D tentatively TRBD1 (6 bases). CDR1 and CDR2 (germline): SGHVS, FQNEAQ. The CDR3 runs 15 residues. Trimming pared 5 bases from V and 7 bases from J, leaving 18 bases between. CDR3 sequence: CASSPGTGRGQPQHF. CDR3 nucleotides: TGTGCCAGCAGCCCTGGAACAGGGAGGGGACAGCCCCAGCATTTT.

The chain recombines TRBV5-1 with TRBJ2-2; D is perhaps TRBD1 (6 bases). This CDR3 region has 17 residues. Germline-derived CDR1 and CDR2 are SGHRS and YFSETQ. Trimming shortened V by 3 bases and J by 3 bases, and 18 bases separated the two germline ends. CDR3 sequence (DNA): TGCGCCAGCAGCTCCCCCGGCGGGTCAGGGGACACCGGGGAGCTGTTTTTT. It translates to CASSSPGGSGDTGELFF.

This clone was counted only a few times. This chain links TRBV7-3 with TRBJ1-2; the D gene is possibly TRBD1 (5 bases). Deletions cut 5 bases from V and 6 bases from J, with 19 bases between. The germline gives CDR1 SGHTA, CDR2 FQGTGA. This CDR3 spans 15 amino acids. CDR3 in amino acids: CASSAQTGRTDGYTF. The CDR3, as DNA: TGTGCCAGCAGCGCCCAAACAGGCAGGACGGATGGCTACACCTTC.

This chain connects TRBV15 to TRBJ2-7; a possible D gene is TRBD2 (6 bases). The germline CDR1 and CDR2 sequences are LNHNV and YYDKDF (reference sequence). The CDR3 has 13 amino acids. Trimming removed 3 bases at V and 5 bases at J, with 11 bases between. CDR3 DNA: TGTGCCACCAGCAGTGGGTGGGGGGACGAGCAGTACTTC. Translation gives CATSSGWGDEQYF.

Only a few counts were recorded for this clone. The chain couples TRBV5-1 to TRBJ1-1; D unresolved. V was trimmed by 4 bases and J by 2 bases, leaving 12 bases between them. CDR3 length equals 14 residues. CDR1 is SGHRS and CDR2 is YFSETQ in the germline V gene. This CDR3 reads CASSPSQSNTEAFF. CDR3 DNA sequence: TGCGCCAGCAGCCCGTCACAGTCTAACACTGAAGCTTTCTTT.

This chain uses TRBV7-6 with TRBJ2-1; 15 nucleotides agree with TRBD2. Losses at the gene ends were 5 bases for V and 0 bases for J; bases not matched to a gene: 11. The CDR3 is 20 residues long. The germline V gene encodes CDR1 SGHVS and CDR2 FNYEAQ. CDR3 loop: CASSPLGLAGGSPSYNEQFF. CDR3 in DNA: TGTGCCAGCAGCCCTCTCGGACTAGCGGGAGGGTCCCCCTCCTACAATGAGCAGTTCTTC. The complete variable domain, with remaining parts taken from reference TRBV7-6 and TRBJ2-1, reads GAGVSQSPRYKVTKRGQDVALRCDPISGHVSLYWYRQALGQGPEFLTYFNYEAQQDKSGLPNDRFSAERPEGSISTLTIQRTEQRDSAMYRCASSPLGLAGGSPSYNEQFFGPGTRLTVL.

The chain has TRBV4-1 and TRBJ1-5; TRBD1 matches 10 bases. Germline lookup yields CDR1 MGHRA and CDR2 YSYEKL. Trimming removed 4 bases from V and 5 bases from J; junction bases left unmatched: 8. This CDR3 has 16 amino acids. CDR3 sequence reads: CASSREPGQGHQPQHF. Here the CDR3 DNA reads TGCGCCAGCAGCCGAGAACCGGGACAGGGGCATCAGCCCCAGCATTTT.

The CDR3: CASSQGPGGNEQYF. CDR3 sequence (DNA): TGTGCCAGCAGCCAAGGTCCAGGGGGTAACGAGCAGTACTTC. The V call is TRBV3-1 (or the pseudogene TRBV3-2), the J call TRBJ2-7; TRBD1 matches 7 bases. The CDR3 runs to 14 residues. Germline trimming cut 1 base from V and 5 bases from J; bases unmatched to any gene: 5. Germline CDR1 and CDR2: LGHDT and YNNKEL (reference sequence).

The chain links TRBV6-1 to TRBJ2-5, with D hard to call. There are 14 residues in the CDR3. V was pared by 0 bases and J by 2 bases, with 7 bases between. The germline CDR1 and CDR2 sequences are MNHNS and SASEGT. The CDR3 DNA is TGTGCCAGCAGTGAAGCGCGGTTACAAGAGACCCAGTACTTC. Translated: CASSEARLQETQYF.

This CDR3 is CAWSPRGGSYGYTF. The DNA of the CDR3 is TGTGCCTGGAGTCCCCGGGGAGGGAGCTATGGCTACACCTTC. The chain links TRBV30 to TRBJ1-2; the D is unclear. This CDR3 spans 14 amino acids. Germline CDR1 is GTSNPN and CDR2 is SVGIG (reference sequence). V was shortened by 2 bases and J by 4 bases, with 14 bases between the two germline ends.

The rearrangement joins TRBV15 to TRBJ2-3; no clear D gene. Germline V gene sequence: CDR1 LNHNV, CDR2 YYDKDF (reference sequence). The CDR3 runs to 15 residues. V gave up 5 bases and J gave up 2 bases, with 14 bases separating them. Written as DNA, the CDR3 is TGTGCCACCAGCGTAGATGTGGGCCACACAGATACGCAGTATTTT. Translated: CATSVDVGHTDTQYF.

The chain links TRBV19 to TRBJ2-7, with D possibly matching TRBD2 (6 bases). This CDR3 region has 14 residues. V gave up 4 bases and J gave up 1 base, with 11 bases separating them. Germline V CDR1 and CDR2: LNHDA, SQIVND (reference sequence). CDR3 protein: CASSSRDSSYEQYF. The CDR3 DNA reads TGTGCCAGTAGTAGCCGGGACTCATCCTACGAGCAGTACTTC. Complete variable domain (other parts from reference TRBV19 and TRBJ2-7): DGGITQSPKYLFRKEGQNVTLSCEQNLNHDAMYWYRQDPGQGLRLIYYSQIVNDFQKGDIAEGYSVSREKKESFPLTVTSAQKNPTAFYLCASSSRDSSYEQYFGPGTRLTVT.